A single sample gave rise to the 2 T cell receptor beta chains below, sequenced in a study of blood T cell repertoires in COVID-19. TCRdb keeps only in-frame clones here, not all; method: immunoSEQ multiplex PCR. Of approximately 93,000 clones listed, around 86% are singletons. The sequencing input was peripheral blood. The receptors shown here come from a human donor in a cohort sampled during active COVID-19.

The sample holds a few counts of this clone. V is TRBV4-1 and J is TRBJ2-7; possible D gene TRBD1, 6 bases. CDR3 length: 13 residues. The V end was cut by 4 bases, the J end by 5 bases, with 12 bases between. The germline CDR1 and CDR2 sequences are MGHRA and YSYEKL. CDR3 in amino acids: CASSPGARNEQYF. DNA for the CDR3: TGCGCCAGCAGCCCAGGGGCGAGGAACGAGCAGTACTTC.

The genes are TRBV27 and TRBJ1-2; D remains ambiguous. There are 12 residues in the CDR3. V was pared by 6 bases and J by 5 bases, with 10 bases between. CDR1 MNHEY and CDR2 SMNVEV come from the germline V gene (reference sequence). The CDR3 DNA sequence: TGTGCCAGCAGGACTGTATATTATGGCTACACCTTC. Protein: CASRTVYYGYTF.